The 14 T cell receptor beta chains given below trace back to one sample, sequenced in a study of T cell responses to AZD1222 COVID-19 vaccine. Clones were sequenced by immunoSEQ multiplex PCR, and TCRdb holds only the in-frame ones, with some missing. Found here are roughly 99,000 clones, more than 75% of them singletons; the top ten hold 22%. The material was peripheral blood, obtained on day 0 of AZD1222 vaccination. The receptors originated from an adult in good health.

The chain employs TRBV5-4 and TRBJ2-3; 7 nucleotides line up with TRBD1. The CDR3 has 14 residues. CDR1 is SGHNT, CDR2 YYREEE, per germline (reference sequence). J gave up 0 bases and V 5 bases, and 3 bases lay outside the gene matches. CDR3 nucleotide sequence: TGTGCCAGCAGAGGGGGCCCCAGCACAGATACGCAGTATTTT. This translates into CASRGGPSTDTQYF.

The rearrangement joins TRBV5-1 to TRBJ1-6, with TRBD1 identical over 7 bases. Germline V gives CDR1 SGHRS, CDR2 YFSETQ. The CDR3 totals 15 residues. J gave up 10 bases and V 4 bases, and 11 bases lay outside the gene matches. In nucleotides, the CDR3 is TGCGCCAGCAGCCCCGAAGGGGGCGTAAGGTCACCCCTCCACTTT. It translates to CASSPEGGVRSPLHF.

The CDR3 reads CASTNRRGYEQYF. Here the CDR3 DNA reads TGTGCCAGTACTAATCGTCGGGGCTACGAGCAGTACTTC. The V call is TRBV27, the J call TRBJ2-7, with D perhaps TRBD2 (5 bases). Trimming left V 9 bases short and J 3 bases short, with 15 bases between. Per the germline V gene, CDR1 is MNHEY and CDR2 is SMNVEV (reference sequence). The CDR3 is 13 amino acids.

The chain carries TRBV7-7 and TRBJ2-1; TRBD2 aligns across 13 bases. Germline assignment: CDR1 SSHAT and CDR2 FNYEAQ (reference sequence). J gave up 13 bases and V 5 bases, and 5 bases lay outside the gene matches. CDR3 length: 13 amino acids. The CDR3 coding sequence is TGTGCCAGCAGCCTAGGACTAGCGGGGGAACAGTTCTTC. It yields the protein CASSLGLAGEQFF.

The chain uses TRBV10-3 and TRBJ1-1, with 7 bases lining up with TRBD1. The V and J ends lost 6 bases and 6 bases, in that order; junction bases with no gene match: 7. Looked up from germline, CDR1 is ENHRY and CDR2 is SYGVKD. The CDR3 spans 13 residues. CDR3 sequence: CAISAQGTAEAFF. The DNA for the CDR3 is TGTGCCATCAGCGCCCAAGGGACAGCTGAAGCTTTCTTT.

This clone was seen once. The V call is TRBV5-6, the J call TRBJ1-2, with 8 nucleotides matching TRBD1. V lost 1 base to trimming and J lost 7 bases; unmatched junction nucleotides: 3. The CDR3 spans 13 residues. CDR1 SGHDT and CDR2 YYEEEE come from the germline V gene. CDR3: CASSLNRGSGYTF. As DNA, the CDR3 is TGTGCCAGCAGCTTGAACAGGGGGTCTGGCTACACCTTC.

The chain joins TRBV19 to TRBJ2-2; 12 bases fit TRBD1. Unmatched junction bases numbered 3, after V lost 1 base and J lost 6 bases. The CDR3 is 16 residues long. The germline CDR1 and CDR2 sequences are LNHDA and SQIVND (reference sequence). CDR3 loop: CASSIVGTGGPGELFF. The DNA of the CDR3 is TGTGCCAGTAGTATAGTTGGGACAGGGGGCCCCGGGGAGCTGTTTTTT.

This clone has a single count. The V and J genes are TRBV7-6 and TRBJ2-3; 10 positions agree with TRBD2. Germline V CDR1 and CDR2: SGHVS, FNYEAQ. V was clipped by 7 bases and J by 2 bases; unmatched bases: 6. The CDR3 length is 15 residues. The CDR3 region is CASTNSGGNTDTQYF. Written as DNA, the CDR3 is TGTGCCAGCACCAATAGCGGGGGGAACACAGATACGCAGTATTTT.

This chain connects TRBV6-5 to TRBJ2-2; D uncertain. The CDR3 covers 12 residues. Germline V gene sequence: CDR1 MNHEY, CDR2 SVGAGI. V was cut by 7 bases and J by 6 bases, with 9 bases left in between. The CDR3 DNA sequence: TGTGCCAGCAAGGAGTATCCCGGGGAGCTGTTTTTT. Protein product: CASKEYPGELFF.

The J gene is TRBJ1-2, the V gene TRBV18, with D tentatively TRBD1 (5 bases). V lost 3 bases and J lost 2, with 16 bases in between. This CDR3 has 16 amino acids. Germline values: CDR1 KGHSH, CDR2 LQKENI. CDR3 in amino acids: CASSPRTAGTNYGYTF. For the CDR3, the DNA is TGTGCCAGCTCACCCAGGACGGCGGGGACCAACTATGGCTACACCTTC.

V is TRBV10-3 and J is TRBJ2-2, with 12 bases fitting TRBD2. Germline-derived CDR1 and CDR2 are ENHRY and SYGVKD. The J segment lost 5 bases and the V segment lost 8 bases, leaving 6 bases of the junction unmatched. This CDR3 spans 15 amino acids. CDR3 sequence (DNA): TGTGCCATCTCTTCCGGACTAGCGGGGACCGGGGAGCTGTTTTTT. Residues: CAISSGLAGTGELFF.

The chain is built from TRBV2 and TRBJ2-7; D perhaps matches TRBD1 (6 bases). Trimming stripped 4 bases from V and 2 bases from J, with 12 bases between. The CDR3 spans 14 residues. Per germline, CDR1 SNHLY and CDR2 FYNNEI. As DNA, the CDR3 is TGTGCCAGCAGTGGGAAACAGGGTCCCTACGAGCAGTACTTC. Protein sequence: CASSGKQGPYEQYF.

The chain links TRBV10-3 to TRBJ1-1; TRBD1 matches at 8 bases. Germline V gene data show CDR1 as ENHRY and CDR2 as SYGVKD. After removal of 6 bases from V and 1 base from J, the junction contained 1 base not matched to a gene. This CDR3 contains 13 residues. CDR3 bases: TGTGCCATCAGCGGACAGGGGAACACTGAAGCTTTCTTT. Amino acid sequence: CAISGQGNTEAFF.

The gene calls are TRBV6-5 and TRBJ1-2; a weak D match, TRBD1 (5 bases). This CDR3 region has 15 residues. Germline-derived CDR1 and CDR2 are MNHEY and SVGAGI. V was clipped by 3 bases and J by 4 bases, with 15 bases between them. The CDR3 nucleotides are TGTGCCAGCAGTTATTTACAAGGGGTCGGCTATGGCTACACCTTC. Residues: CASSYLQGVGYGYTF.